The present T cell receptor beta chain was sequenced within a study of cytomegalovirus exposure and HLA in healthy donors. Overall study: As released early, the data held 65 million to 90 million unique TCRs from HLA-typed donors.

The CDR3 runs 16 residues. The germline CDR1 and CDR2 sequences are LNHDA and SQIVND (reference sequence). V was pared by 6 bases and J by 5 bases, with 13 bases of the junction left unmatched. The study's findings and limits: CMV serostatus was the sole immune exposure data available. Later work found that TCR association rates differed between HLA loci; DRB1 had the most and HLA-C the fewest.

About this clone itself: Its matching antigen is unknown.

PCR amplification relied on 60 Vbeta primers (plus 13 Jbeta primers). Sequencing used immunoSEQ multiplex PCR; TCRdb keeps in-frame clones, though not all of them. Among 150,000 to 200,000 clones, roughly 80% were seen once, and the ten largest hold about 3.1%. The material sequenced was PBMCs. The J gene is TRBJ1-1, the V gene TRBV19; 9 bases match TRBD1. The sequence derives from a female donor in good health and CMV-seronegative. The CDR3 coding sequence is TGTGCCAGTAGCAAATTAGGGACAGGGACGTGGACTGAAGCTTTCTTT. Translation gives CASSKLGTGTWTEAFF.